This is a list of T cell receptor beta chains from one sample in a study of T cells after yellow fever vaccination. TCRdb redid the calling of the 5' RACE reads with MiXCR, one entry per CDR3 protein. The sample has hundreds of thousands of distinct CDR3 sequences; 6.2% are singletons. The source material was PBMCs, sampled 5 days after the yellow fever booster vaccination. Receptor source: a man younger than 40 who received the YFV17D yellow fever vaccine. Each CDR3 is given with its conserved first and last residue. A D gene is named only where the DNA matches it firmly. Clone size, where shown, is once, few, many, or a class for clones that have expanded.

V gene	clone size	D gene	J gene	CDR3 DNA	CDR3 protein
TRBV10-3	many	-	TRBJ2-7	TGTGCCATCAGTGACGGCCGGTCCTACGAGCAGTACTTC	CAISDGRSYEQYF
TRBV10-3	few	TRBD2	TRBJ2-1	TGTGCCATCAGCCCGAAGGGCGGACTAGCGGGCAATGAGCAGTTCTTC	CAISPKGGLAGNEQFF
TRBV7-2	many	-	TRBJ1-2	TGTGCCAGCAGCTTCCTCAGAACGGGGGGCTACACCTTC	CASSFLRTGGYTF
TRBV7-2	-	-	TRBJ2-7	TGTGCCAGCAGCTTAGATAGCGGCTACGAGCAGTACTTC	CASSLDSGYEQYF
TRBV7-8	-	-	TRBJ2-7	TGTGCCAGCAGCTCGGGGCAGTGGATATACGAGCAGTACTTC	CASSSGQWIYEQYF
TRBV30	few	TRBD1	TRBJ2-1	TGTGCCTGGAGCGGGGGGACAGGGGGCTCCTACAATGAGCAGTTCTTC	CAWSGGTGGSYNEQFF
TRBV6-5	-	-	TRBJ2-7	TGTGCCAGCAGTTACGTTGGGGGGCGTCTTGACGAGCAGTACTTC	CASSYVGGRLDEQYF
TRBV3-1	many	TRBD2	TRBJ2-7	TGTGCCAGCAGCCAAGGCGGACCCCTAGCGGGAGCCTACGAGCAGTACTTC	CASSQGGPLAGAYEQYF
TRBV6-1	-	TRBD2	TRBJ2-1	TGTGCCAGTAGGGCTAGCGGGAGGGGTGAGCAGTTCTTC	CASRASGRGEQFF
TRBV20-1	few	TRBD2	TRBJ2-7	TGCAGTGCTAGGAGTCTAGCGGGAGTTGGTGGCGAGCAGTACTTC	CSARSLAGVGGEQYF
TRBV4-2	many	TRBD2	TRBJ2-3	TGTGCCAGCAGCCAAGGTTCCCTAGCGGGCACAGATACGCAGTATTTT	CASSQGSLAGTDTQYF
TRBV18	many	-	TRBJ2-1	TGTGCCAGCTCGGATCTCAACAATGAGCAGTTCTTC	CASSDLNNEQFF
TRBV12-3/TRBV12-4	few	TRBD1	TRBJ1-2	TGTGCCAGCAGCCTGACAGGGTCGGAGGGCTACACCTTC	CASSLTGSEGYTF
TRBV29-1	many	-	TRBJ2-1	TGCAGCGGAGGACAGCCCAATGAGCAGTTCTTC	CSGGQPNEQFF
TRBV19	many	-	TRBJ2-2	TGTGCCACTAAAGGGACTCCGGGAGCGAACACCGGGGAGCTGTTTTTT	CATKGTPGANTGELFF
TRBV5-1	many	-	TRBJ2-1	TGCGCCAGCAAAAATACCGGGACCGAGAAGGGTGAGCAGTTCTTC	CASKNTGTEKGEQFF
TRBV20-1	few	TRBD1	TRBJ1-6	TGCAGTGCTAGGAGCTCCGGGACAGAAAATTCACCCCTCCACTTT	CSARSSGTENSPLHF
TRBV20-1	many	-	TRBJ2-5	TGCAGTGCTAGAGGTGGTAATGTCGAGACCCAGTACTTC	CSARGGNVETQYF
TRBV4-2	many	-	TRBJ2-2	TGTGCCAGCAGCCAACGGGGCGGTACCGGGGAGCTGTTTTTT	CASSQRGGTGELFF
TRBV7-2	few	-	TRBJ1-1	TGTGCCAGCAGCTTAGGGGGGGGGCCGGGCACTGAAGCTTTCTTT	CASSLGGGPGTEAFF
TRBV6-1	few	TRBD2	TRBJ2-1	TGTGCCAGCAGTCTCATAGCGGGGGGATACAATGAGCAGTTCTTC	CASSLIAGGYNEQFF
TRBV12-3/TRBV12-4	many	-	TRBJ1-1	TGTGCCAGCAGTTACACCCAGGGATCTGAAGCTTTCTTT	CASSYTQGSEAFF
TRBV14	many	-	TRBJ1-1	TGTGCCAGCAGCGTGCACAGGAACACTGAAGCTTTCTTT	CASSVHRNTEAFF
TRBV5-1	-	TRBD1	TRBJ1-6	TGCGCCAGCAGCTGGGACAGGCCTAATTCACCCCTCCACTTT	CASSWDRPNSPLHF
TRBV20-1	many	TRBD1	TRBJ2-2	TGCAGTGCTAGAACAGGGGCGAACACCGGGGAGCTGTTTTTT	CSARTGANTGELFF
TRBV28	few	-	TRBJ2-7	TGTGCCAGTTCAACCGGGGCCGCCTACGAGCAGTACTTC	CASSTGAAYEQYF
TRBV2	few	-	TRBJ2-3	TGTGCCAGCAAGTGGCAGGGCCCCACAGATACGCAGTATTTT	CASKWQGPTDTQYF
TRBV20-1	many	-	TRBJ2-3	TGCAGTGCTAGACCCGGGCTACAATCGCCAGATACGCAGTATTTT	CSARPGLQSPDTQYF
TRBV5-1	many	-	TRBJ2-2	TGTGCCAGCAGCTTAGGATACACCGGGGAGCTGTTTTTT	CASSLGYTGELFF
TRBV5-4	-	-	TRBJ2-5	TGTGCCAGCAGCTTGGGAGGCGGGGCCGGCCAAGAGACCCAGTACTTC	CASSLGGGAGQETQYF
TRBV4-3	few	TRBD1	TRBJ2-1	TGCGCCAGCAGCCATCCTACCAGGACAGGAAACAATGAGCAGTTCTTC	CASSHPTRTGNNEQFF
TRBV7-7	many	TRBD2	TRBJ2-5	TGTGCTAGCAGCCCAGCCGCTAGCGGGAGACAGGAGACCCAGTACTTC	CASSPAASGRQETQYF
TRBV7-9	many	TRBD2	TRBJ2-7	TGTGCCAGCAGCTTAGGACTAGCGGTTGGCTACGAGCAGTACTTC	CASSLGLAVGYEQYF
TRBV20-1	many	TRBD2	TRBJ2-7	TGCAGTGCTACATCTGTAAGGGAGCGGGGCGCTATAGCCGAGCAGTACTTC	CSATSVRERGAIAEQYF
TRBV9	-	TRBD1	TRBJ1-1	TGTGCCAGCAACCAAACGGGACAGAAGAACACTGAAGCTTTCTTT	CASNQTGQKNTEAFF
TRBV7-3	-	TRBD2	TRBJ2-2	TGTGCCAGCAGCTTAATTTCCGGCCGACTAGCGGGAGGGTCGGCGGCCGGGGAGCTGTTTTTT	CASSLISGRLAGGSAAGELFF